This TCR beta chain stems from a study of cytomegalovirus exposure and HLA in healthy donors. Study-level points and caveats: A later analysis found that most CMV-associated TCR beta chains appeared HLA-restricted.

In the PCR, 60 Vbeta and 13 Jbeta primers were used. Sequencing was performed with immunoSEQ multiplex PCR; in TCRdb, only in-frame clones are kept and a portion is missing. Its table records 200,000 or so clones. As to this clone: The antigen is undetermined.

The receptor was derived from a boy under 18 in good health and CMV-seronegative. The material sequenced was PBMCs.

CDR3 in DNA: TGTGCCAGCAGCCATGATACTAGGTTGGAGACCCAGTACTTC. Its translation is CASSHDTRLETQYF. The chain uses TRBV7-6 and TRBJ2-5, with D maybe TRBD2 (5 bases). From germline, CDR1 is SGHVS and CDR2 FNYEAQ. V was clipped by 5 bases and J by 5 bases, with 15 bases between them. The CDR3 loop spans 14 amino acids.